Listed below are T cell receptor beta chains from one sample, sequenced in a study of blood T cell repertoires in COVID-19. Profiling relied on immunoSEQ multiplex PCR, and the TCRdb table lists in-frame clones only, not all of them. Found here are roughly 250,000 clones, about 85% of them singletons; the top ten hold about 0.9%. Sequences were obtained from peripheral blood. These receptors all stem from a human donor with COVID-19, enrolled during active disease. The donor label of this sample is uncertain. The CDR3 runs from the conserved cysteine through the conserved F or W. The D gene is left open where the match is weak. A row's size may be missing; if present it is once, few, many or a size class.

CDR3 DNA: TGTGCCAGCAGCTTAGGTGTGGCGAACACTGAAGCTTTCTTT; CDR3 protein: CASSLGVANTEAFF; clone size: -; D gene: -; J gene: TRBJ1-1; V gene: TRBV7-9
CDR3 DNA: TGCGCCAGCAGCCCCGCAGGGGACCCGTATGGCTACACCTTC; CDR3 protein: CASSPAGDPYGYTF; clone size: -; D gene: -; J gene: TRBJ1-2; V gene: TRBV5-1
CDR3 DNA: TGTGCCAGCAGCCAAGAAGGCGACTCCACAGATACGCAGTATTTT; CDR3 protein: CASSQEGDSTDTQYF; clone size: once; D gene: -; J gene: TRBJ2-3; V gene: TRBV3-1/TRBV3-2
CDR3 DNA: TGTGCCAGCAGTTTCCTGACAGGGGTCTATGGCTACACCTTC; CDR3 protein: CASSFLTGVYGYTF; clone size: -; D gene: TRBD1; J gene: TRBJ1-2; V gene: TRBV6-6
CDR3 DNA: TGCGCCAGCACCGAGTGGACGGGGGTCTCGGATGGCTACACCTTC; CDR3 protein: CASTEWTGVSDGYTF; clone size: -; D gene: -; J gene: TRBJ1-2; V gene: TRBV5-1
CDR3 DNA: TGCAGCGCCTCCGAAGGGAGATGGAAAGATACGCAGTATTTT; CDR3 protein: CSASEGRWKDTQYF; clone size: -; D gene: -; J gene: TRBJ2-3; V gene: TRBV29-1
CDR3 DNA: TGTGCCAGCAGTTTATCGATTGGGGGGGTGCCCCAGCATTTT; CDR3 protein: CASSLSIGGVPQHF; clone size: -; D gene: -; J gene: TRBJ1-5; V gene: TRBV27
CDR3 DNA: TGTGCCAGCAGCTCCGATCGAGGACCAGGGTCCTATAATTCACCCCTCCACTTT; CDR3 protein: CASSSDRGPGSYNSPLHF; clone size: -; D gene: -; J gene: TRBJ1-6; V gene: TRBV7-9
CDR3 DNA: TGTGCCACCAGTGATACCGGGACAGCCTCCTACGAGCAGTACTTC; CDR3 protein: CATSDTGTASYEQYF; clone size: -; D gene: TRBD1; J gene: TRBJ2-7; V gene: TRBV24-1
CDR3 DNA: TGCAGTGCTAGTCCAGGGGGGAGTGAAAAACTGTTTTTT; CDR3 protein: CSASPGGSEKLFF; clone size: -; D gene: TRBD1; J gene: TRBJ1-4; V gene: TRBV20-1
CDR3 DNA: TGTGCCAGCAGTTCCCTTAGCGGGAGGGCCGGGGAGACCCAGTACTTC; CDR3 protein: CASSSLSGRAGETQYF; clone size: -; D gene: TRBD2; J gene: TRBJ2-5; V gene: TRBV28
CDR3 DNA: TGTGCCAGCAGCCCCCTAGGCGGAGATACGCAGTATTTT; CDR3 protein: CASSPLGGDTQYF; clone size: once; D gene: -; J gene: TRBJ2-3; V gene: TRBV9
CDR3 DNA: TGTGCCTGGAGTGTACCCAGGGACTCTGGAAACACCATATATTTT; CDR3 protein: CAWSVPRDSGNTIYF; clone size: -; D gene: -; J gene: TRBJ1-3; V gene: TRBV30
CDR3 DNA: TGTGCCAGTAGTCCCCACAGGGGAATCGGGGAGACCCAGTACTTC; CDR3 protein: CASSPHRGIGETQYF; clone size: -; D gene: TRBD1; J gene: TRBJ2-5; V gene: TRBV19
CDR3 DNA: TGCAGCGTTGACCAGATTCGGGGCACTGAAGCTTTCTTT; CDR3 protein: CSVDQIRGTEAFF; clone size: -; D gene: -; J gene: TRBJ1-1; V gene: TRBV29-1
CDR3 DNA: TGTGCCAGCAGTTTAGCAGGGGACAATGAAAAACTGTTTTTT; CDR3 protein: CASSLAGDNEKLFF; clone size: -; D gene: -; J gene: TRBJ1-4; V gene: TRBV28
CDR3 DNA: TGTGCCAGCAGTGGGGAGGGGAATCAGCCCCAGCATTTT; CDR3 protein: CASSGEGNQPQHF; clone size: once; D gene: -; J gene: TRBJ1-5; V gene: TRBV28
CDR3 DNA: TGCAGTGCTAGTTCTCTAGCGGGAGCCCAAGAGACCCAGTACTTC; CDR3 protein: CSASSLAGAQETQYF; clone size: -; D gene: TRBD2; J gene: TRBJ2-5; V gene: TRBV20-1
CDR3 DNA: TGTGCCAGCACTGCCAGGCGGGGCTATGGCTACACCTTC; CDR3 protein: CASTARRGYGYTF; clone size: -; D gene: -; J gene: TRBJ1-2; V gene: TRBV6-5
CDR3 DNA: TGTGCCACCAGTGACTACCAGACAGGGGGGTCCACAGATACGCAGTATTTT; CDR3 protein: CATSDYQTGGSTDTQYF; clone size: -; D gene: TRBD1; J gene: TRBJ2-3; V gene: TRBV24-1
CDR3 DNA: TGTGCCAGCAGGAAAACGGGACAGGGTTTCTCAGATACGCAGTATTTT; CDR3 protein: CASRKTGQGFSDTQYF; clone size: -; D gene: TRBD1; J gene: TRBJ2-3; V gene: TRBV28
CDR3 DNA: TGTGCCAGCAGCTCCGATACAGGGTCCTATAATTCACCCCTCCACTTT; CDR3 protein: CASSSDTGSYNSPLHF; clone size: once; D gene: -; J gene: TRBJ1-6; V gene: TRBV5-4
CDR3 DNA: TGCGCCAGCACTGGAGGGCCAGGTAATGAAAAACTGTTTTTT; CDR3 protein: CASTGGPGNEKLFF; clone size: -; D gene: -; J gene: TRBJ1-4; V gene: TRBV5-1
CDR3 DNA: TGTGCCAGCAGCTTGAGTCTGGGGACAGCCGGAAACACCATATATTTT; CDR3 protein: CASSLSLGTAGNTIYF; clone size: few; D gene: TRBD1; J gene: TRBJ1-3; V gene: TRBV5-4
CDR3 DNA: TGTGCCAGCAGATCTAGACCAGAGCCGGGGTGGTACTTC; CDR3 protein: CASRSRPEPGWYF; clone size: -; D gene: -; J gene: TRBJ2-5; V gene: TRBV6-6
CDR3 DNA: TGCGCCAGCAGCTTGAGTAGTTCTCAGGCAGATACGCAGTATTTT; CDR3 protein: CASSLSSSQADTQYF; clone size: -; D gene: -; J gene: TRBJ2-3; V gene: TRBV5-1
CDR3 DNA: TGTGCCAGCAGCCCGTTTGCGACTTCGGAGGGCGGGGAGCTGTTTTTT; CDR3 protein: CASSPFATSEGGELFF; clone size: -; D gene: -; J gene: TRBJ2-2; V gene: TRBV7-2
CDR3 DNA: TGTGCCAGCCGGGTAGGGGGGGAAGGGTCCTATGGCTACACCTTC; CDR3 protein: CASRVGGEGSYGYTF; clone size: -; D gene: -; J gene: TRBJ1-2; V gene: TRBV28
CDR3 DNA: TGTGCCAGCAGCCCCCTCCCCTACGAGCAGTACTTC; CDR3 protein: CASSPLPYEQYF; clone size: -; D gene: -; J gene: TRBJ2-7; V gene: TRBV6-2/TRBV6-3
CDR3 DNA: TGCGCCAGCAGCTTGATTCCGGGGGGAGGTCAGCCCCAGCATTTT; CDR3 protein: CASSLIPGGGQPQHF; clone size: -; D gene: -; J gene: TRBJ1-5; V gene: TRBV5-1
CDR3 DNA: TGTGCCAGCAGTTTATACAGGGATGGGAACTATGGCTACACCTTC; CDR3 protein: CASSLYRDGNYGYTF; clone size: -; D gene: -; J gene: TRBJ1-2; V gene: TRBV28
CDR3 DNA: TGTGCCACCCAGAACCCAGGGGTGAGCAATCAGCCCCAGCATTTT; CDR3 protein: CATQNPGVSNQPQHF; clone size: -; D gene: -; J gene: TRBJ1-5; V gene: TRBV24-1
CDR3 DNA: TGTGCCAGCAGCCCCCTAGCGAACACAGATACGCAGTATTTT; CDR3 protein: CASSPLANTDTQYF; clone size: -; D gene: -; J gene: TRBJ2-3; V gene: TRBV7-9
CDR3 DNA: TGCGCCAGCAGCTTACGAGACAGCGGGAATGAGCAGTTCTTC; CDR3 protein: CASSLRDSGNEQFF; clone size: -; D gene: -; J gene: TRBJ2-1; V gene: TRBV5-1
CDR3 DNA: TGCGCCAGCAGCCAGGGCAGCTTAAATCAGCCCCAGCATTTT; CDR3 protein: CASSQGSLNQPQHF; clone size: -; D gene: -; J gene: TRBJ1-5; V gene: TRBV4-1
CDR3 DNA: TGTGCCAGCAGCCCCCCCTCTGGGACAGGGGTTCTCGAGCAGTACTTC; CDR3 protein: CASSPPSGTGVLEQYF; clone size: -; D gene: TRBD1; J gene: TRBJ2-7; V gene: TRBV11-2
CDR3 DNA: TGTGCCAGCAGGCCGGGACAGGAATCCTCTGGGGCCAACGTCCTGACTTTC; CDR3 protein: CASRPGQESSGANVLTF; clone size: few; D gene: TRBD1; J gene: TRBJ2-6; V gene: TRBV28
CDR3 DNA: TGTGCCAGTAGTAGCCCGACAGGACATGAAAAACTGTTTTTT; CDR3 protein: CASSSPTGHEKLFF; clone size: -; D gene: -; J gene: TRBJ1-4; V gene: TRBV19
CDR3 DNA: TGCAGCGCATCCCCCTGGGGGACTGAGAACACTGAAGCTTTCTTT; CDR3 protein: CSASPWGTENTEAFF; clone size: -; D gene: -; J gene: TRBJ1-1; V gene: TRBV29-1
CDR3 DNA: TGTGCCAGCAGCCAAGATTGGGCAAATCAGCCCCAGCATTTT; CDR3 protein: CASSQDWANQPQHF; clone size: -; D gene: -; J gene: TRBJ1-5; V gene: TRBV3-1/TRBV3-2
CDR3 DNA: TGTGCCTGGAGTTGGGGCGATTCTGGAAACACCATATATTTT; CDR3 protein: CAWSWGDSGNTIYF; clone size: -; D gene: -; J gene: TRBJ1-3; V gene: TRBV30
CDR3 DNA: TGTGCCAGCAGCAGGGGGTCCCTTTGGAATTCACCCCTCCACTTT; CDR3 protein: CASSRGSLWNSPLHF; clone size: -; D gene: TRBD1; J gene: TRBJ1-6; V gene: TRBV27
CDR3 DNA: TGCGCCAGCAGCTTCCCGGGACAGGGGGACTACACCTTC; CDR3 protein: CASSFPGQGDYTF; clone size: -; D gene: TRBD1; J gene: TRBJ1-2; V gene: TRBV5-1
CDR3 DNA: TGTGCCATCAGTGAGTCGGAGGGTGCAGGGGGAGCTTTCTTT; CDR3 protein: CAISESEGAGGAFF; clone size: -; D gene: TRBD1; J gene: TRBJ1-1; V gene: TRBV10-3
CDR3 DNA: TGTGCCAGCAGCTTAGCTAGCGGGAGAGCTTACTCCTACGAGCAGTACTTC; CDR3 protein: CASSLASGRAYSYEQYF; clone size: -; D gene: TRBD2; J gene: TRBJ2-7; V gene: TRBV7-8
CDR3 DNA: TGTGCCAGCAGAACCTCACAGGGGGAGAACACTGAAGCTTTCTTT; CDR3 protein: CASRTSQGENTEAFF; clone size: -; D gene: TRBD1; J gene: TRBJ1-1; V gene: TRBV28
CDR3 DNA: TGTGCCATCAGCGCTCGGGGCAATCAGCCCCAGCATTTT; CDR3 protein: CAISARGNQPQHF; clone size: -; D gene: -; J gene: TRBJ1-5; V gene: TRBV10-3
CDR3 DNA: TGCACCAGCAGCCTAGCACATGGCTACACCTTC; CDR3 protein: CTSSLAHGYTF; clone size: -; D gene: -; J gene: TRBJ1-2; V gene: TRBV1
CDR3 DNA: TGTGCCAGCAGTTTAGGAGGGGGCTGGACTGAAGCTTTCTTT; CDR3 protein: CASSLGGGWTEAFF; clone size: -; D gene: TRBD1; J gene: TRBJ1-1; V gene: TRBV28
CDR3 DNA: TGTGCCAGCAGTGATGGACGGGCGGGTTCCTACACAGATACGCAGTATTTT; CDR3 protein: CASSDGRAGSYTDTQYF; clone size: -; D gene: -; J gene: TRBJ2-3; V gene: TRBV6-1
CDR3 DNA: TGTGCCAGTAGTGCGGGGGGGTACACTGAAGCTTTCTTT; CDR3 protein: CASSAGGYTEAFF; clone size: -; D gene: -; J gene: TRBJ1-1; V gene: TRBV19
CDR3 DNA: TGTGCCAGCTCACCACAGACAGGGCCCCTGAACACTGAAGCTTTCTTT; CDR3 protein: CASSPQTGPLNTEAFF; clone size: once; D gene: TRBD1; J gene: TRBJ1-1; V gene: TRBV18